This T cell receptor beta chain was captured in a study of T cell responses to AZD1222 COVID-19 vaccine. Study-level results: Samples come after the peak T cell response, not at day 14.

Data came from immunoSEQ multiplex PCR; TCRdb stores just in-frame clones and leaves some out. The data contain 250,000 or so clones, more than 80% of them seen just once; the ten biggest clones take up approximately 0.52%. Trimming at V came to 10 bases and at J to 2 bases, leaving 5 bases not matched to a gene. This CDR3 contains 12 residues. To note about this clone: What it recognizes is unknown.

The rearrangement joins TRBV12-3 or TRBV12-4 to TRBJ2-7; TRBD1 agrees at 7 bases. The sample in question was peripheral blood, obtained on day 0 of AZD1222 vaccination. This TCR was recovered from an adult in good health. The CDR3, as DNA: TGTGCCACCTCCGGGACAGCCTACGAGCAGTACTTC. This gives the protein CATSGTAYEQYF.